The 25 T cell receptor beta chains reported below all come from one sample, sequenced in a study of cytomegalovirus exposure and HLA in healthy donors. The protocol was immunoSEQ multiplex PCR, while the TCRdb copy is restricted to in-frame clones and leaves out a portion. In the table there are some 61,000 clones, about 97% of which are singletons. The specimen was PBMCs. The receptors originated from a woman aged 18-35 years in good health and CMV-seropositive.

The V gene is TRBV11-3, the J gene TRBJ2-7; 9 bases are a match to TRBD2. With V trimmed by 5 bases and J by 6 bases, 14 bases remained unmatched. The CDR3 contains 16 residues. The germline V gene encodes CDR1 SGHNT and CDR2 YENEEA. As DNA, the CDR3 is TGTGCCAGCAGCATCGCGGGAGCGGGAGGAGGGGCCGAGCAGTACTTC. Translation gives CASSIAGAGGGAEQYF.

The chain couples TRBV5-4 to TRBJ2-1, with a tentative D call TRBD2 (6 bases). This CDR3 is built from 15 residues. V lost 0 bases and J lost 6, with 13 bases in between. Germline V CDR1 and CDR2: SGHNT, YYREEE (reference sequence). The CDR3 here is CASSLAAGPVNEQFF. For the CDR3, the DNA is TGTGCCAGCAGCTTGGCTGCGGGACCCGTCAATGAGCAGTTCTTC. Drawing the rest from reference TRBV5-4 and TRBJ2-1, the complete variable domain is ETGVTQSPTHLIKTRGQQVTLRCSSQSGHNTVSWYQQALGQGPQFIFQYYREEENGRGNFPPRFSGLQFPNYSSELNVNALELDDSALYLCASSLAAGPVNEQFFGPGTRLTVL.

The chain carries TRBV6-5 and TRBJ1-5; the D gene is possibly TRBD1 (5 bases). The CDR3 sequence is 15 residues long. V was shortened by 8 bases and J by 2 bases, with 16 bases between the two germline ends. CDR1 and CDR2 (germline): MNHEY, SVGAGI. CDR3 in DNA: TGTGCCAGCGCCCCGAGGGGAGGTGGCAATCAGCCCCAGCATTTT. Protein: CASAPRGGGNQPQHF.

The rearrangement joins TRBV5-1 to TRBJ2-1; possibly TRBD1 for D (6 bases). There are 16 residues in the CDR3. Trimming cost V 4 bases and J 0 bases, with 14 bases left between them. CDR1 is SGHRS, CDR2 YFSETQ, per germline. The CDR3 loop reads CASSTDRSSSYNEQFF. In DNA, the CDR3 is TGCGCCAGCAGCACCGACAGGTCTTCCTCCTACAATGAGCAGTTCTTC.

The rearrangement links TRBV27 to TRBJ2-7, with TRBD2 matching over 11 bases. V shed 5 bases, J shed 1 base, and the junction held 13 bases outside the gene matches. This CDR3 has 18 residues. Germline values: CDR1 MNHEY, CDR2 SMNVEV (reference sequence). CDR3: CASSAPTSGVRRSYEQYF. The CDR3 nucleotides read TGTGCCAGCAGTGCCCCGACTAGCGGGGTTAGGAGATCCTACGAGCAGTACTTC.

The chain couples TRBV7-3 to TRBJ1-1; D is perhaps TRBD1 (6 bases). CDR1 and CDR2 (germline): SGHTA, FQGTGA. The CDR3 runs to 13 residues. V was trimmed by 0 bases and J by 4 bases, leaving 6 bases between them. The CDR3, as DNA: TGTGCCAGCAGCTTAACAGGGGGCACTGAAGCTTTCTTT. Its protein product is CASSLTGGTEAFF.

CDR3 protein: CSAYRDGGTGELFF. In DNA form, the CDR3 reads TGCAGCGCTTACAGGGATGGGGGCACCGGGGAGCTGTTTTTT. V usage is TRBV29-1 and J usage is TRBJ2-2; D is possibly TRBD1 (6 bases). CDR1 is SQVTM and CDR2 is ANQGSEA in the germline V gene. The V and J ends lost 7 bases and 4 bases respectively, with 16 bases between them. The CDR3 covers 14 residues.

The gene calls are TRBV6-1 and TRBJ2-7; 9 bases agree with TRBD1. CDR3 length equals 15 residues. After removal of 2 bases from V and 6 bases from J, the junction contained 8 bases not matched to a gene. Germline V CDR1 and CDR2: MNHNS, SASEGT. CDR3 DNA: TGTGCCAGCAGTGAACCCGGGACAGGGATATCCGAGCAGTACTTC. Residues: CASSEPGTGISEQYF.

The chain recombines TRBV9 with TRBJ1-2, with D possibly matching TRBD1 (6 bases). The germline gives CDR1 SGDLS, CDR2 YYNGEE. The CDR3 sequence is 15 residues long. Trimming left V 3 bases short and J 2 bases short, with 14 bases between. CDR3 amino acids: CASSDRTDNNYGYTF. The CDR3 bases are TGTGCCAGCAGCGACCGGACAGACAACAACTATGGCTACACCTTC.

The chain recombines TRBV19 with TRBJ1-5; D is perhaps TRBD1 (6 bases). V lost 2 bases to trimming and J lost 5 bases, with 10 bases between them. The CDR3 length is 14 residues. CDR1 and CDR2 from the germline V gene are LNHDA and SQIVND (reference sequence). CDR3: CASSIWTVDQPQHF. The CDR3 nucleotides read TGTGCCAGTAGTATATGGACAGTGGATCAGCCCCAGCATTTT.

The CDR3: CASSLVRTGDGNQPQHF. The CDR3 region has the DNA TGTGCCAGCAGCTTAGTCCGAACAGGGGACGGCAATCAGCCCCAGCATTTT. The chain combines TRBV7-2 with TRBJ1-5, with 7 nucleotides matching TRBD1. Germline V gives CDR1 SGHTA, CDR2 FQGNSA. This CDR3 is built from 17 residues. After removal of 1 base from V and 2 bases from J, the junction contained 8 bases not matched to a gene.

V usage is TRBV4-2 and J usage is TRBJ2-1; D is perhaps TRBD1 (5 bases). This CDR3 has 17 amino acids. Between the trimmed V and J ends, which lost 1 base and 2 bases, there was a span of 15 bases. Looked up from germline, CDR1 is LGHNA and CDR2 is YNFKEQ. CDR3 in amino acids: CASSQGRLTRAYNEQFF. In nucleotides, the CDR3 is TGTGCCAGCAGCCAAGGGCGGCTAACCAGGGCCTACAATGAGCAGTTCTTC.

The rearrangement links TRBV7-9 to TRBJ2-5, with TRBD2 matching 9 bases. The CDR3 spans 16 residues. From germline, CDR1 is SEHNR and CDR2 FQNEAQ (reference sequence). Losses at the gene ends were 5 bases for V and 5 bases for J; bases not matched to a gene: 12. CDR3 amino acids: CASSPYAGGGLETQYF. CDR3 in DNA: TGTGCCAGCAGCCCCTATGCGGGAGGGGGCTTGGAGACCCAGTACTTC.

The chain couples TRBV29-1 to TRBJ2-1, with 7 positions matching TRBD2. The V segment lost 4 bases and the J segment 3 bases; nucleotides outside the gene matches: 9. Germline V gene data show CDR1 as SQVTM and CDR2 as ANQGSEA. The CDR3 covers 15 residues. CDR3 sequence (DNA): TGCAGCGTTGGGGGGGAGGGATATAACTACAATGAGCAGTTCTTC. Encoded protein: CSVGGEGYNYNEQFF.

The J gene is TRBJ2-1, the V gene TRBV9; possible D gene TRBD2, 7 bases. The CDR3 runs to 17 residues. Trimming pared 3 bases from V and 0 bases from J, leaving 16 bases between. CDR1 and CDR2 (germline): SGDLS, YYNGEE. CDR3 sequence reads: CASSGGGGSRSYNEQFF. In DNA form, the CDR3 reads TGTGCCAGCAGCGGTGGGGGGGGCTCTCGCTCCTACAATGAGCAGTTCTTC.

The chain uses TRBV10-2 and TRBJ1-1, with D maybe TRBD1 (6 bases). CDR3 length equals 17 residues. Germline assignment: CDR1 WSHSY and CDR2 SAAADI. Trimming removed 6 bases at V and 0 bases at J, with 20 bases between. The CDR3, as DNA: TGCGCCAGCAGGGATAGGGGGTCCCTACTACTGAACACTGAAGCTTTCTTT. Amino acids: CASRDRGSLLLNTEAFF.

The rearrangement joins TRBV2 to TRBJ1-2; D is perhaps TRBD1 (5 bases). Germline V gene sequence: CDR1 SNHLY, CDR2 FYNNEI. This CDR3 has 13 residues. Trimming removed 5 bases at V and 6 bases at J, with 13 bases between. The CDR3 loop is CASSPLLTDGYTF. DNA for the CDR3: TGTGCCAGCAGTCCTCTCTTGACAGATGGCTACACCTTC.

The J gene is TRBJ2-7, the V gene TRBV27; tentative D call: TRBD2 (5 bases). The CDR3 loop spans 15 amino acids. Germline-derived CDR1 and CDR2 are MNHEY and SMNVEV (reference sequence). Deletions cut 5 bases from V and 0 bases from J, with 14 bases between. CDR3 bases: TGTGCCAGCAGTCTCGGGAACGGACCCTCCTACGAGCAGTACTTC. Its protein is CASSLGNGPSYEQYF.

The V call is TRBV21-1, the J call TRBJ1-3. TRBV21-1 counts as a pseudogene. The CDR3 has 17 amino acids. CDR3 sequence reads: CASSKLAESRSGNTIYF. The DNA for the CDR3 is TGTGCCAGCAGCAAGTTGGCGGAGTCCCGCTCTGGAAACACCATATATTTT.

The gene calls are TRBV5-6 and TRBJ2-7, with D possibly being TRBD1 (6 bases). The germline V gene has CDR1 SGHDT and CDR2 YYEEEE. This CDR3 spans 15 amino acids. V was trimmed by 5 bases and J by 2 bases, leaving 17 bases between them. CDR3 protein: CASRFRNRATYEQYF. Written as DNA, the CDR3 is TGTGCCAGCAGGTTCAGAAACAGGGCAACCTACGAGCAGTACTTC.

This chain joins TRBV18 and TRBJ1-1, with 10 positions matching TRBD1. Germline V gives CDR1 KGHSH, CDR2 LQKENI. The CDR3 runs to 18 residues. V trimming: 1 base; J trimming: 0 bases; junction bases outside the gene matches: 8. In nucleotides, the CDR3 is TGTGCCAGCTCACCACAGTGGACAGGGGGATCGATGAACACTGAAGCTTTCTTT. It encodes CASSPQWTGGSMNTEAFF.

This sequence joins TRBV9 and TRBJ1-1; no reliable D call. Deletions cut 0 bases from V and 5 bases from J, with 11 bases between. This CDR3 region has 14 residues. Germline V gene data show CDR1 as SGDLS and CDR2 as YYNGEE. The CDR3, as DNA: TGTGCCAGCAGCGTAGGGGAGTTCGAGACTGAAGCTTTCTTT. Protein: CASSVGEFETEAFF.

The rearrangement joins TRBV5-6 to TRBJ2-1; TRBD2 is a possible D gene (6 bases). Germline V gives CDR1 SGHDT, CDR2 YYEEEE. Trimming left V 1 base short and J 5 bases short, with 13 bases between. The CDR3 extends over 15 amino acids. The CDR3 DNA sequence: TGTGCCAGCAGCTTGAGACCTAGCGAGAACAATGAGCAGTTCTTC. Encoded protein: CASSLRPSENNEQFF.

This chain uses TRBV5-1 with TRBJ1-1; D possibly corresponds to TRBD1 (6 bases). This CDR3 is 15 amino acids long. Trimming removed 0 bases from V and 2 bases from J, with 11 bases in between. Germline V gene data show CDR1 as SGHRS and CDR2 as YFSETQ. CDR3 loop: CASSLEWGPNTEAFF. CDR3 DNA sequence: TGCGCCAGCAGCTTGGAATGGGGGCCAAACACTGAAGCTTTCTTT.

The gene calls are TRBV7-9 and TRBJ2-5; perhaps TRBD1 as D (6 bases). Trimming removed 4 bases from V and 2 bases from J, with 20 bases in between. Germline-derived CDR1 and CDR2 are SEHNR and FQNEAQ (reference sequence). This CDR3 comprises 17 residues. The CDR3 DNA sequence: TGTGCCAGCAGCTCACCAAGAACAGGGTCCTCTCAAGAGACCCAGTACTTC. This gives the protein CASSSPRTGSSQETQYF.